This T cell receptor beta chain stems from a study of blood T cells in healthy people across ages (dated by TCRdb to between 2014 and 2017). Study-level background: In model experiments, template switching captured about one uniquely barcoded TCR beta cDNA molecule for every two T cells. The study analyzed two additional independent replicas of 1 million unique cDNA reads from the same blood draw for two donors, one aged 18 to 30 and one aged 80 or older. The donors were split into four age groups: young (average 16 years), middle-aged (about 40), aged (62) and long-lived (over 80). Using deep sequencing normalized with unique cDNA molecular identifiers, the study measured how TCR beta repertoire diversity changes with age.

Results the study describes overall, beyond this receptor: The long-lived group showed more naive CD4+ T cells, fewer expanded clones and increased TCR diversity than the aged group, suggesting age selection. Observed TCR beta diversity per million T cells fell roughly linearly with age, and a significant reduction was already apparent by age around 40. The percentage of naive T cells measured by flow cytometry correlated strongly with observed TCR beta diversity. The CMV infection status of donors was not known, potentially confounding age-related changes in expanded clonotypes. Total diversity estimates from one million sequenced T cells were considered lower bounds and underestimates. Because profiling used bulk unsorted PBMCs, naive and antigen-experienced compartments could not be compared conclusively.

The method was 5' RACE. Sequencer: Illumina HiSeq 2500. A second about 6 to 11 cycle PCR used a sample-barcoded 5' primer and a J-beta primer mix. Each TCR beta cDNA molecule received a unique molecular identifier from a template-switch 5' adaptor carrying 12 random nucleotides. At least 2.5 million CDR3-containing paired-end reads were obtained from each sample. First-strand cDNA was synthesized from all RNA with the Mint cDNA synthesis kit, primed by a TRBC-specific oligonucleotide. All cDNA was treated with uracil-DNA glycosylase and then went through a first 18-cycle PCR with the universal primers M1SS and BC2_uni_R. In the source study's methods: For normalization, 1 million high-quality reads were randomly selected from each sample, with every read carrying a distinct molecular identifier. Reads with shared molecular identifiers were discarded instead of being binned into consensus sequences. MiTCR, with a Q25 quality threshold and the strictest error-elimination algorithm, was used for CDR3 identification, clonotype clustering and error correction. A nonparametric unseen species model with Euler transformation was used to estimate lower-bound total TCR beta diversity. TCRdb handled the public reads itself, with Q25 trimming in fastp and clone calling in MiXCR, and kept productive beta chains. Rows are unified per CDR3 protein, each entry keeping the most common DNA and genes. Clone size and V and J calls follow TCRdb, not the original study. For this sample the table gives some 760,000 distinct CDR3 sequences, of which approximately 25% were detected only once. Jointly, the top ten make up 9.4% of the sample.

Comment on this clonotype: The antigen this receptor binds is unknown. No base qualities exist here, and no much larger clone lies one base off it.

The donors were 40 or so Caucasian individuals from Russia, aged roughly 6 to 100 years, who were systemically healthy. Around 9.8 milliliters of peripheral blood were collected from each donor into EDTA-treated Vacutainer tubes. PBMCs were isolated by Ficoll-Paque density-gradient centrifugation, with at least 6 million obtained per sample. Total RNA, at least 6 micrograms per sample, was extracted from PBMCs with Trizol reagent. The percentages of naive CD45RAhigh/CD27high T cells were determined by flow cytometry on a PBMC aliquot from every donor. The germline V gene gives CDR1 as SQVTM and CDR2 as ANQGSEA. CDR3 length: 14 amino acids, cysteine to phenylalanine. Solely the CDR3 DNA is kept, with 42 bases framed from the first base. The junction carries 23 bases between V and J, which are trimmed by 5 bases and 12 bases respectively. These sequences were also reported in another study, on T cells of mothers and their children. From the second report: Nine systemically healthy Caucasian individuals served as donors, namely three mothers together with their six children. cDNA synthesis used all of the extracted RNA, with 1.5 ug of RNA in each 15 ul reaction. In the second PCR, the M1S primer introduced both the sample barcodes and 2-4 random nucleotides. Each mother yielded over 9.5 million TCR beta CDR3 reads and each child 2.5 million to 3 million reads. In both related and unrelated pairs, thymic selection shapes the output of TCR recombination in a similar way, with inherited differences having only a minor effect. Normalized repertoire overlap in related mother-child pairs was always slightly higher than in unrelated mother-child pairs, but the difference was never significant. No persistent microchimeric T cell clones were detected, at a sensitivity of roughly 100 clones per million clonotypes. In the study, deep NGS was used to compare the TCR beta repertoires of mothers and children, and features distinguishing related mother-child pairs from unrelated individuals were sought. The mean age was about 40 +/- 4 years for the mothers and roughly 10 +/- 4 years for the children. Libraries were sequenced on Illumina HiSeq 2000 with 100+100 nt paired-end reads after adapter ligation with NEBNext reagents. To prevent cross-contamination, the mother and child libraries were prepared one month apart and sequenced in separate runs. Between roughly 500,000 and 2,100,000 distinct TCR beta clonotypes were identified per donor. Naive TCR beta clonotypes were estimated from low-frequency clonotypes matched to each donor's FACS-determined naive share, without sorting.

This TCR was sampled from a boy between 5 and 17 years old in good health. Sequencing used blood. The rearranged chain carries TRBV29-1 and TRBJ2-1; TRBD2 could be the D gene, as 6 bases match. The CDR3 region has the sequence CSVFLAGNSAAQFF. The DNA sequence is TGCAGCGTTTTCCTGGCGGGAAATTCCGCGGCGCAGTTCTTC.